The 3 T cell receptor beta chains below all came from one sample that was sequenced in a study of CD8 T cells in ankylosing spondylitis. Findings and limits, study-wide: Made up of 7 to 9 highly homologous variants, a TCR beta motif appeared characteristic of ankylosing spondylitis blood.

MiXCR, run by TCRdb on the 5' RACE reads, gives a single entry per CDR3 protein. The table has 450,000 or so distinct CDR3 sequences, 25% to 30% seen once; the top ten hold 0.89%. For these TCRs, the target antigens are not known. The sequencing sample was made of blood, either unsorted or a sorted T cell fraction (not recorded which). The receptors were sampled from a male donor with ankylosing spondylitis.

The chain employs TRBV5-5 and TRBJ1-2; D gene unclear. CDR1 is SGHKS and CDR2 is YYEKEE in the germline V gene (reference sequence). The CDR3 sequence is 14 residues long. V lost 5 bases and J lost 7, with 18 bases in between. The CDR3 protein is CASSSATLEGGYTF. The DNA for the CDR3 is TGTGCCAGCAGTTCCGCCACCCTGGAGGGTGGCTACACCTTC.

This clonotype was found a few times. The chain links TRBV29-1 to TRBJ2-2, with a tentative D call TRBD1 (6 bases). The V gene's germline CDR1 is SQVTM and CDR2 ANQGSEA. The CDR3 loop spans 14 amino acids. V was pared by 3 bases and J by 2 bases, with 10 bases between. The CDR3 region is CSVDSGANTGELFF. The CDR3 nucleotides read TGCAGCGTTGACTCAGGGGCCAACACCGGGGAGCTGTTTTTT.

V gene TRBV11-2 combines with J gene TRBJ2-2; 8 nucleotides match TRBD1. V trimming: 2 bases; J trimming: 5 bases; junction bases outside the gene matches: 7. Looked up from germline, CDR1 is SGHAT and CDR2 is FQNNGV. The CDR3 is 16 residues long. CDR3 coding DNA: TGTGCCAGCAGCTTACCCCCAGGGGGCTTAACCGGGGAGCTGTTTTTT. As protein: CASSLPPGGLTGELFF.